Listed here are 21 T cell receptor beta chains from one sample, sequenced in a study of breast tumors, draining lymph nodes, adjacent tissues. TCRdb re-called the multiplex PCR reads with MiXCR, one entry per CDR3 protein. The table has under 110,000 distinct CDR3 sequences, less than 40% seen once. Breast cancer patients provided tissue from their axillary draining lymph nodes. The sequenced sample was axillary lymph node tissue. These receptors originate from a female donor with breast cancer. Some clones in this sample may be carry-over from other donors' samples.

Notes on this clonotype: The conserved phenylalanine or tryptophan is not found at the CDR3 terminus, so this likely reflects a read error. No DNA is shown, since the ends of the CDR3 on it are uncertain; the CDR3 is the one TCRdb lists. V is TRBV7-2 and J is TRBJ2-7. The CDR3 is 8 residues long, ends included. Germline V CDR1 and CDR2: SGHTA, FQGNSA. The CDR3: CASSLAPA.

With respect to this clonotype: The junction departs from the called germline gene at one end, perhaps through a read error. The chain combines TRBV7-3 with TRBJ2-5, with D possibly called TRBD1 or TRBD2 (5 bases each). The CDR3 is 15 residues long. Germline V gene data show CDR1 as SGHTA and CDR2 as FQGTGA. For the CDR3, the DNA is TGTGCCAGCAGCCAAGATCAGGGACCTCAAGAGACCCAGCACTTC. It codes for CASSQDQGPQETQHF.

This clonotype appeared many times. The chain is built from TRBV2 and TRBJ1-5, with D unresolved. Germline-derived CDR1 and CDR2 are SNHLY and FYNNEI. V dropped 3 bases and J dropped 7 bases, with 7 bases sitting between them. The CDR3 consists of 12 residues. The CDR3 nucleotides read TGTGCCAGCAGTGACCTGGGGCAGCCCCAGCATTTT. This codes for CASSDLGQPQHF.

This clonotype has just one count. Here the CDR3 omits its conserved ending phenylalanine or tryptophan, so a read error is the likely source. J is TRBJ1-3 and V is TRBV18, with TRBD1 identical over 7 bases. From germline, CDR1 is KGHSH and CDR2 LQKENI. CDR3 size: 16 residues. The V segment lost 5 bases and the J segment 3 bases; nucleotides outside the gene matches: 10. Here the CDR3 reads CASSATYRGVGNTIYL. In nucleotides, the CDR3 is TGTGCCAGCTCAGCGACCTACAGGGGCGTTGGAAACACCATATATTTA.

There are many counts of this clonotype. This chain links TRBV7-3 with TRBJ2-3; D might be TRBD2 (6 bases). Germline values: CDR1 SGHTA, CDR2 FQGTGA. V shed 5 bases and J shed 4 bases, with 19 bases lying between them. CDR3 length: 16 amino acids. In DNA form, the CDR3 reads TGTGCCAGCAGCCACAGAGCGGGCTTCGGGGCAGATACGCAGTATTTT. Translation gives CASSHRAGFGADTQYF.

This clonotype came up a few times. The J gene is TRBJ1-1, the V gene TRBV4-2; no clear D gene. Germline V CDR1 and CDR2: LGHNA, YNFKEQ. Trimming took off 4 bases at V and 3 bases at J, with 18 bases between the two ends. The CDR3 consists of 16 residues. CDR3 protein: CASSLEIGGWDTEAFF. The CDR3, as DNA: TGTGCCAGCAGCCTCGAGATCGGAGGGTGGGACACTGAAGCTTTCTTT.

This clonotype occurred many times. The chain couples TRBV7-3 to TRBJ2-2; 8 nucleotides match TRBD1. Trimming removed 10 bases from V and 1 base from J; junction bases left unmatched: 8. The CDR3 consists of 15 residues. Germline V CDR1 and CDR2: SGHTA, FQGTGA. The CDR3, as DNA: TGTGCCACCGGGGGACAGGATCAGAACACCGGGGAGCTGTTTTTT. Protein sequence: CATGGQDQNTGELFF.

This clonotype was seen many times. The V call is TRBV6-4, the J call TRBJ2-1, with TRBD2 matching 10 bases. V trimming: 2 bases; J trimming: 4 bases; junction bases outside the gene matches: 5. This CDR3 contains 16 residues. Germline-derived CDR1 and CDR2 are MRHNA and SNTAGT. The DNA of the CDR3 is TGTGCCAGCAGTGACCCTCTAGCGGGGGATTACAATGAGCAGTTCTTC. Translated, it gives CASSDPLAGDYNEQFF.

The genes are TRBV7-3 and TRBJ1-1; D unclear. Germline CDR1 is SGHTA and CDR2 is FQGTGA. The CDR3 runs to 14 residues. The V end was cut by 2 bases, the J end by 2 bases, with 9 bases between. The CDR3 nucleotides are TGTGCCAGCAGCTTATCCGGGAAAAACACTGAAGCTTTCTTT. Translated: CASSLSGKNTEAFF.

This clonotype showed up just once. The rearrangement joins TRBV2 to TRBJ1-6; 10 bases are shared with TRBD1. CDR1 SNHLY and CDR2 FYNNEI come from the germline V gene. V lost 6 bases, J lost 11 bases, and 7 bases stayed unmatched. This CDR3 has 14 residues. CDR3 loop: CASRDGTGDAPLHF. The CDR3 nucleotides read TGTGCCAGCAGAGATGGGACAGGGGACGCACCCCTCCACTTT.

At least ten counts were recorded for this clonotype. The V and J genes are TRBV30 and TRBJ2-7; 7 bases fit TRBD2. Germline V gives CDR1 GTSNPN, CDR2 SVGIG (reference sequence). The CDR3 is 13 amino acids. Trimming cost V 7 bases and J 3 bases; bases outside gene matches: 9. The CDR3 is CASTGGSIYEQYF. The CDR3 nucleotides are TGTGCCTCCACGGGGGGTAGTATCTACGAGCAGTACTTC.

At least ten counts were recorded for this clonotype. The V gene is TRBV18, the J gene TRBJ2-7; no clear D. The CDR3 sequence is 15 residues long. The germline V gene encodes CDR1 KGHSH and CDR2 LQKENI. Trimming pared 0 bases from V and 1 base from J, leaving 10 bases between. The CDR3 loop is CASSPPGSSSYEQYF. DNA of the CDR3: TGTGCCAGCTCACCACCGGGCAGTTCTTCCTACGAGCAGTACTTC.

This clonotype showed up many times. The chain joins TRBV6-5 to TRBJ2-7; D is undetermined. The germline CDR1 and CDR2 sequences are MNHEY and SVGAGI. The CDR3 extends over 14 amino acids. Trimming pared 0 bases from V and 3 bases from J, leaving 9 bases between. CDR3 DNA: TGTGCCAGCAGTTACTCGGGTCGCGGCTACGAGCAGTACTTC. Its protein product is CASSYSGRGYEQYF.

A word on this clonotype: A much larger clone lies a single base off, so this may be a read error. The CDR3 bases are TGTGCCAGTAGTTCTCACACTGAGACGTCGGGGTACAATGAGCAGTTCTTC. Translation: CASSSHTETSGYNEQFF. This rearrangement joins TRBV19 to TRBJ2-1; D may be TRBD2 (5 bases). The CDR3 consists of 17 residues. Trimming left V 5 bases short and J 4 bases short, with 21 bases between. The germline V gene encodes CDR1 LNHDA and CDR2 SQIVND (reference sequence). The whole variable domain, remainder taken from reference TRBV19 and TRBJ2-1, is DGGITQSPKYLFRKEGQNVTLSCEQNLNHDAMYWYRQDPGQGLRLIYYSQIVNDFQKGDIAEGYSVSREKKESFPLTVTSAQKNPTAFYLCASSSHTETSGYNEQFFGPGTRLTVL.

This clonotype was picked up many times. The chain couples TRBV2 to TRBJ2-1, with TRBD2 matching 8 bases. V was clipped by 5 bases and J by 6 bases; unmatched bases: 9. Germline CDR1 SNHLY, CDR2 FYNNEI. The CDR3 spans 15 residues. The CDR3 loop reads CASSPLSGRSNEQFF. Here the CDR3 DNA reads TGTGCCAGCAGTCCCCTCAGCGGGAGAAGCAATGAGCAGTTCTTC.

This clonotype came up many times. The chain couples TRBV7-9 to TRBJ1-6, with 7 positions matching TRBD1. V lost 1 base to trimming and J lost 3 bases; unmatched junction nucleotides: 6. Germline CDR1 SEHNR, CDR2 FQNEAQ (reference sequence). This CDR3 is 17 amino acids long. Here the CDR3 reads CASSLVIRTGYNSPLHF. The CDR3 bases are TGTGCCAGCAGCTTAGTCATCCGGACAGGCTATAATTCACCCCTCCACTTT.

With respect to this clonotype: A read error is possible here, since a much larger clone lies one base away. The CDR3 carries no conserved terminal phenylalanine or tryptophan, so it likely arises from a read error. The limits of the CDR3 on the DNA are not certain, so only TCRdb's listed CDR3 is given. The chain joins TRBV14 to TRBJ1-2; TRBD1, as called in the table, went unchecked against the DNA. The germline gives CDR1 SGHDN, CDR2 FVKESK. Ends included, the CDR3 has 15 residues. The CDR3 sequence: CASSVDWGDYYGSTL.

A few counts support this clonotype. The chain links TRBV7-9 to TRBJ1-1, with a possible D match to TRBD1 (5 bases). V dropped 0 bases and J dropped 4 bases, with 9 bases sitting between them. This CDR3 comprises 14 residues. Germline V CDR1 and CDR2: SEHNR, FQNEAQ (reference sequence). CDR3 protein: CASSLAQGGTEAFF. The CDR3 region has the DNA TGTGCCAGCAGCTTAGCGCAGGGAGGCACTGAAGCTTTCTTT.

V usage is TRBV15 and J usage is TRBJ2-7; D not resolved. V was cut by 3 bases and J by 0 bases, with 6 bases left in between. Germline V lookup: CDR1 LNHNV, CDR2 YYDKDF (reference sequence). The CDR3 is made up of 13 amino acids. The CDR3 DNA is TGTGCCACCAGCAGGGGAAGCTCCTACGAGCAGTACTTC. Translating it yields CATSRGSSYEQYF.

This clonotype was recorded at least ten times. The CDR3 DNA sequence: TGCAGTGCTAAAAAGACGGCGAGCTCTGGAAACACCATATATTTT. It yields the protein CSAKKTASSGNTIYF. The chain links TRBV20-1 to TRBJ1-3, with D uncertain. CDR3 length: 15 residues. Germline CDR1 DFQATT, CDR2 SNEGSKA (reference sequence). The V gene lost 4 bases and the J gene lost 0 bases, with 13 bases spanning the gap.

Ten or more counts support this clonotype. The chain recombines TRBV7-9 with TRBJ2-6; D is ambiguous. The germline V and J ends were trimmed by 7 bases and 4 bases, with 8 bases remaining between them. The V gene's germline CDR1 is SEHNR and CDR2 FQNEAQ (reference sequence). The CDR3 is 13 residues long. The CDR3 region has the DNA TGTGCCAGCATTGGGCCCGGGGCCAACGTCCTGACTTTC. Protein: CASIGPGANVLTF.